This note documents a single T cell receptor beta chain sequence. Its antigen is not identified. The table came from immunoSEQ multiplex PCR; TCRdb's copy has only in-frame clones and leaves some out. The table has roughly 190,000 clones, around 92% seen once. This entry belongs to a study of T cell responses to AZD1222 COVID-19 vaccine. Study-level background: Recipients boosted at about 4 weeks or about 12 weeks are pooled. Whole-study results and caveats: Unmutated regions of variants are reportedly targeted by nearly half of spike-specific TCRs.

This sequence originates from an adult in good health. The source was peripheral blood, collected on day 0 of AZD1222 vaccination.

Written as DNA, the CDR3 is TGTGCCAGCTCATCGACAGACCCTAATGAAAAACTGTTTTTT. Residues: CASSSTDPNEKLFF. The rearrangement links TRBV18 to TRBJ1-4, with D perhaps TRBD1 (5 bases). V was shortened by 5 bases and J by 3 bases, with 10 bases between the two germline ends. CDR3 length equals 14 residues. CDR1 and CDR2 from the germline V gene are KGHSH and LQKENI.